These 26 T cell receptor beta chains came from one sample sequenced in a study of blood T cells in healthy people across ages. The second PCR ran roughly 6 to 11 cycles with a sample-barcoded 5' primer and J-beta primers. A single record per CDR3 protein comes from TCRdb applying MiXCR to the 5' RACE reads. The sample has 750,000 to 950,000 distinct CDR3 sequences; 20% to 30% are singletons. The same sample was also studied in work on T cells of mothers and their children.

The material sequenced was blood. The receptors here all came from a boy aged 10-17 years in good health.

The V call is TRBV15, the J call TRBJ2-1; the D is unclear. V lost 5 bases and J 4 bases, leaving 9 bases between the germline ends. This CDR3 comprises 13 residues. Germline V CDR1 and CDR2: LNHNV, YYDKDF (reference sequence). CDR3 in amino acids: CATSDARYNEQFF. The DNA of the CDR3 is TGTGCCACCAGCGACGCCCGTTACAATGAGCAGTTCTTC.

This sequence joins TRBV7-9 and TRBJ2-1, with D unclear. There are 16 residues in the CDR3. CDR1 and CDR2 from the germline V gene are SEHNR and FQNEAQ (reference sequence). The V gene lost 1 base and the J gene lost 8 bases, with 18 bases spanning the gap. The CDR3 reads CASSLVYGSRSHEQFF. The CDR3 DNA is TGTGCCAGCAGCTTAGTTTACGGTAGCCGATCCCATGAGCAGTTCTTC.

This rearrangement joins TRBV5-1 to TRBJ2-2; D may be TRBD1 or TRBD2 (5 bases each). Germline V CDR1 and CDR2: SGHRS, YFSETQ. The CDR3 contains 15 residues. Trimming shortened V by 6 bases and J by 0 bases, and 12 bases separated the two germline ends. This chain's CDR3 is CASTVEGTNTGELFF. CDR3 bases: TGCGCCAGCACGGTCGAGGGGACGAACACCGGGGAGCTGTTTTTT.

This clonotype was counted ten times or more. The V gene is TRBV12-3 or TRBV12-4, the J gene TRBJ2-1, with TRBD2 matching 9 bases. V lost 5 bases to trimming and J lost 8 bases; unmatched junction nucleotides: 10. CDR3 length: 15 amino acids. The CDR3 bases are TGTGCCAGCAGTCCCTCGGGACTAGCTTTACATGAGCAGTTCTTC. Translation gives CASSPSGLALHEQFF.

This rearrangement joins TRBV20-1 to TRBJ2-4; D gene ambiguous. Germline CDR1 DFQATT, CDR2 SNEGSKA (reference sequence). V dropped 6 bases and J dropped 8 bases, with 14 bases sitting between them. CDR3 length: 12 amino acids. The DNA of the CDR3 is TGCAGTGCCAAAACGGGCAGAGACATTCAGTACTTC. Its protein product is CSAKTGRDIQYF.

This clonotype was counted a few times. The chain couples TRBV7-6 to TRBJ2-7, with D maybe TRBD1 (6 bases). In germline, CDR1 is SGHVS, CDR2 FNYEAQ. This CDR3 comprises 16 residues. V shed 4 bases and J shed 2 bases, with 18 bases lying between them. CDR3 nucleotide sequence: TGTGCCAGCAGCTCTAGGGCAGGGGAAACGACCTACGAGCAGTACTTC. This codes for CASSSRAGETTYEQYF.

CDR3 DNA sequence: TGTGCCACCAGTGGCAGGGTTAACGAGCAGTTCTTC. Protein: CATSGRVNEQFF. J is TRBJ2-1 and V is TRBV24-1, with D maybe TRBD1 (5 bases). Trimming left V 5 bases short and J 10 bases short, with 11 bases between. Germline assignment: CDR1 KGHDR and CDR2 SFDVKD. This CDR3 region has 12 residues.

This rearrangement joins TRBV29-1 to TRBJ1-3; TRBD1 matches at 10 bases. V shed 8 bases, J shed 0 bases, and the junction held 4 bases outside the gene matches. The CDR3 contains 14 residues. From germline, CDR1 is SQVTM and CDR2 ANQGSEA. CDR3 loop: CSTTGGNSGNTIYF. In DNA, the CDR3 is TGCAGCACGACAGGGGGCAACTCTGGAAACACCATATATTTT. Supplemented by reference TRBV29-1 and TRBJ1-3, the full variable domain reads SAVISQKPSRDICQRGTSLTIQCQVDSQVTMMFWYRQQPGQSLTLIATANQGSEATYESGFVIDKFPISRPNLTFSTLTVSNMSPEDSSIYLCSTTGGNSGNTIYFGEGSWLTVV.

The chain couples TRBV7-6 to TRBJ2-7, with 7 bases that match TRBD2. CDR1 and CDR2 from the germline V gene are SGHVS and FNYEAQ. Trimming at V came to 7 bases and at J to 2 bases, leaving 8 bases not matched to a gene. There are 14 residues in the CDR3. In DNA, the CDR3 is TGTGCCAGCAAGAAGAGGGGAGGGGCCTACGAGCAGTACTTC. Amino acid sequence: CASKKRGGAYEQYF.

This clonotype was seen a few times. The CDR3 bases are TGCGCCAGCCAAAGGGAGGCTGGAAACACCATATATTTT. It specifies CASQREAGNTIYF. This chain uses TRBV5-1 with TRBJ1-3; D unresolved. This CDR3 has 13 amino acids. CDR1 is SGHRS and CDR2 is YFSETQ in the germline V gene. Trimming shortened V by 7 bases and J by 2 bases, and 10 bases separated the two germline ends.

The chain couples TRBV3-1 to TRBJ2-1; 7 bases agree with TRBD1. The J call may not be correct, given that the DNA end is closer to TRBJ2-5. The CDR3 totals 14 residues. Germline CDR1 and CDR2: LGHDT and YNNKEL (reference sequence). The CDR3 spells CASRRDRLHPTQYF. The CDR3 DNA reads TGTGCCAGCCGCCGGGACAGACTCCATCCGACCCAGTACTTC.

The chain's CDR3 is CASSLALTGLAGGTQYF. CDR3 DNA: TGTGCCAGCAGCTTAGCGCTAACGGGACTAGCGGGAGGGACCCAGTACTTC. This sequence joins TRBV7-9 and TRBJ2-5; TRBD2 matches at 15 bases. V was pared by 0 bases and J by 7 bases, with 6 bases of the junction left unmatched. This CDR3 is built from 17 residues. Germline lookup yields CDR1 SEHNR and CDR2 FQNEAQ (reference sequence). Full variable domain (remainder filled in from reference TRBV7-9 and TRBJ2-5): DTGVSQNPRHKITKRGQNVTFRCDPISEHNRLYWYRQTLGQGPEFLTYFQNEAQLEKSRLLSDRFSAERPKGSFSTLEIQRTEQGDSAMYLCASSLALTGLAGGTQYFGPGTRLLVL.

This clonotype came up a few times. The chain links TRBV9 to TRBJ1-6; D gene unclear. The CDR3 has 13 residues. Trimming pared 0 bases from V and 14 bases from J, leaving 12 bases between. The germline CDR1 and CDR2 sequences are SGDLS and YYNGEE. CDR3 residues: CASSVGSGKTLHF. The CDR3 DNA is TGTGCCAGCAGCGTAGGGTCAGGAAAAACCCTCCACTTT.

The V and J genes are TRBV5-1 and TRBJ2-3, with 7 bases that match TRBD2. Germline V gene data show CDR1 as SGHRS and CDR2 as YFSETQ. The CDR3 extends over 14 amino acids. After removal of 2 bases from V and 5 bases from J, the junction contained 5 bases not matched to a gene. CDR3 in DNA: TGCGCCAGCAGCTTCGGGACTAAGCAAGATACGCAGTATTTT. It yields the protein CASSFGTKQDTQYF.

This clonotype was counted only a few times. The junction and the germline gene differ at one end; a read error may be behind it. The CDR3 loop is CANSSEVTTGELFF. The CDR3 nucleotides are TGTGCCAACAGCTCCGAGGTTACCACCGGGGAGCTGTTTTTT. The chain recombines TRBV7-9 with TRBJ2-2; D remains ambiguous. The CDR3 totals 14 residues. Germline CDR1 is SEHNR and CDR2 is FQNEAQ (reference sequence).

J is TRBJ1-5 and V is TRBV4-1; no firm D call. The ends were cut back, 1 base at V and 2 bases at J, with 9 bases in the middle. Germline CDR1 is MGHRA and CDR2 is YSYEKL. The CDR3 has 15 amino acids. CDR3 amino acids: CASSQGPNGNQPQHF. The CDR3 bases are TGCGCCAGCAGCCAAGGGCCAAATGGCAATCAGCCCCAGCATTTT.

The chain uses TRBV30 and TRBJ2-5; D not resolved. The V end lost 3 bases, the J end lost 1 base, and 9 bases lay between the germline ends. The CDR3 runs 13 residues. Germline V gene sequence: CDR1 GTSNPN, CDR2 SVGIG (reference sequence). CDR3 nucleotides: TGTGCCTGGAGCCCGGATCCCCAAGAGACCCAGTACTTC. Protein product: CAWSPDPQETQYF.

This clonotype was observed a handful of times. This chain uses TRBV12-3 or TRBV12-4 with TRBJ1-3; the D gene is possibly TRBD1 (5 bases). The CDR3 consists of 14 residues. The V end lost 5 bases, the J end lost 0 bases, and 8 bases lay between the germline ends. CDR3 amino acids: CASSDRNSGNTIYF. DNA of the CDR3: TGTGCCAGCAGTGACAGAAACTCTGGAAACACCATATATTTT.

This chain connects TRBV7-2 to TRBJ2-1, with 11 bases aligning to TRBD2. The germline gives CDR1 SGHTA, CDR2 FQGNSA. This CDR3 has 15 amino acids. The V segment lost 5 bases and the J segment 7 bases; nucleotides outside the gene matches: 7. CDR3 loop: CASSLSGTSGNEQFF. The CDR3 DNA sequence: TGTGCCAGCAGCCTCTCCGGGACTAGCGGTAATGAGCAGTTCTTC.

This rearrangement joins TRBV20-1 to TRBJ1-5; a weak D match, TRBD1 (6 bases). The germline V gene has CDR1 DFQATT and CDR2 SNEGSKA (reference sequence). The germline V and J ends were trimmed by 6 bases and 7 bases, with 19 bases remaining between them. This CDR3 comprises 14 residues. CDR3 amino acids: CSARTQQGHQPQHF. CDR3 coding DNA: TGCAGTGCACGGACCCAGCAGGGGCACCAGCCCCAGCATTTT.

The table lists this clonotype with many counts. The chain uses TRBV3-1 and TRBJ2-7; no clear D gene. This CDR3 is 13 amino acids long. V was pared by 1 base and J by 3 bases, with 7 bases between. Germline lookup yields CDR1 LGHDT and CDR2 YNNKEL (reference sequence). The CDR3 bases are TGTGCCAGCAGCCAAGCGTACAGCTACGAGCAGTACTTC. It encodes CASSQAYSYEQYF.

The V gene is TRBV4-1, the J gene TRBJ2-5; possible D gene TRBD2, 6 bases. The CDR3 totals 14 residues. V dropped 1 base and J dropped 0 bases, with 6 bases sitting between them. Germline lookup yields CDR1 MGHRA and CDR2 YSYEKL. The CDR3 DNA is TGCGCCAGCAGCCAAGCGGGGGACCAAGAGACCCAGTACTTC. Residues: CASSQAGDQETQYF.

The rearrangement uses TRBV10-3 and TRBJ2-5; tentative D call: TRBD2 (6 bases). From germline, CDR1 is ENHRY and CDR2 SYGVKD. This CDR3 has 14 residues. Trimming pared 6 bases from V and 1 base from J, leaving 12 bases between. The CDR3 bases are TGTGCCATCAGCGTCGGGACTGCCCAAGAGACCCAGTACTTC. Its protein product is CAISVGTAQETQYF.

V gene TRBV20-1 combines with J gene TRBJ2-5; TRBD1 matches at 7 bases. The CDR3 runs to 14 residues. Per germline, CDR1 DFQATT and CDR2 SNEGSKA (reference sequence). Unmatched junction bases numbered 7, after V lost 2 bases and J lost 4 bases. The CDR3 region has the DNA TGCAGTGCTAGACCCCCGACAGGGCGAGAGACCCAGTACTTC. It encodes CSARPPTGRETQYF.

The chain has TRBV7-9 and TRBJ1-1; D possibly corresponds to TRBD1 (5 bases). CDR3 size: 13 residues. Germline-derived CDR1 and CDR2 are SEHNR and FQNEAQ (reference sequence). V lost 5 bases and J 5 bases, leaving 12 bases between the germline ends. CDR3 in amino acids: CASSPRGQTEAFF. The CDR3, as DNA: TGTGCCAGCAGCCCTAGGGGTCAGACTGAAGCTTTCTTT.

A single count supports this clonotype. The chain couples TRBV9 to TRBJ1-2; a weak D match, TRBD1 (5 bases). The V gene's germline CDR1 is SGDLS and CDR2 YYNGEE. Trimming removed 3 bases at V and 2 bases at J, with 14 bases between. This CDR3 spans 15 amino acids. CDR3: CASSADYRRNYGYTF. In DNA, the CDR3 is TGTGCCAGCAGCGCTGACTACAGGAGAAACTATGGCTACACCTTC.